This entry is about one T cell receptor (beta chain). Authors' processing steps: Estimation of nucleated cell counts relied on the amplification of reference gene primers. Libraries were prepared by immunoSEQ multiplex PCR; TCRdb keeps only in-frame clonotypes and omits some of them. The V and J calls and clone size come from that table; D and trimming were worked out from the DNA. The sample consists of over 150,000 clones, about 86% of them appearing once. This sample was included in a study of blood T cell repertoires in COVID-19. Looking at the study overall: COVID-19 samples collected from the United States, Italy and Spain covered acute and convalescent phases. T cells, B-cell-depleted T cells, or PBMCs provided the cDNA or gDNA that served as material.

CDR1 and CDR2 (germline): SEHNR, FQNEAQ (reference sequence). The CDR3 totals 15 residues. Trimming removed 5 bases from V and 5 bases from J, with 16 bases in between. This chain joins TRBV7-9 and TRBJ2-1; a possible D gene is TRBD2 (5 bases). The TCR originated in a man aged 50 to 59 with active or convalescent COVID-19. The specimen sequenced was peripheral blood. The CDR3 loop is CASSPVARADNEQFF. The CDR3 nucleotides are TGTGCCAGCAGCCCCGTCGCGCGGGCAGACAATGAGCAGTTCTTC.